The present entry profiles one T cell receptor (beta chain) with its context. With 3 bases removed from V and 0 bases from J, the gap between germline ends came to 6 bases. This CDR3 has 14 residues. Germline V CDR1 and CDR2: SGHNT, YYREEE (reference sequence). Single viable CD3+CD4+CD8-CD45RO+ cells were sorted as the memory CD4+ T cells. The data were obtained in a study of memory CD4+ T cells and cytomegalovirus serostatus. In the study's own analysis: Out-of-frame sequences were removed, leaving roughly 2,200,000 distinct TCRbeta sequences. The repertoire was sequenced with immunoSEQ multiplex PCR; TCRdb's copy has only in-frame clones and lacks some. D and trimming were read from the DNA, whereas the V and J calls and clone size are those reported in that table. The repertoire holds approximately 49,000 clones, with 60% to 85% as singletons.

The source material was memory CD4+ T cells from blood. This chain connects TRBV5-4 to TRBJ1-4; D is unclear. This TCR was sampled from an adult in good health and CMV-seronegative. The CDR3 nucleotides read TGTGCCAGCAGCTCCGAATCAACTAATGAAAAACTGTTTTTT. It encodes CASSSESTNEKLFF.